This TCR beta chain was found in a study of blood T cells in healthy people across ages. This clonotype was recorded once. The authors ran a second PCR of roughly 6 to 12 cycles using a sample-barcoded 5' primer and a J-beta primer mix. One entry per CDR3 protein results from TCRdb running MiXCR on the 5' RACE reads. The profile covers more than 1 million distinct CDR3 sequences, with 40% to 55% appearing a single time and approximately 17% taken by the ten largest. The germline CDR1 and CDR2 sequences are ENHRY and SYGVKD. The length of the CDR3 is 15 residues. This clonotype originated in a woman aged 60 to 75 in good health. The chain uses TRBV10-3 and TRBJ2-1, with D perhaps matching TRBD1 or TRBD2 (5 bases each). The DNA end favors TRBJ2-7, so the J call may be wrong. The sequenced sample was blood. CDR3: CAISEGGASYNEQYF. CDR3 sequence (DNA): TGTGCCATCAGTGAGGGGGGAGCGTCCTACAATGAGCAGTACTTC.